The source of this TCR beta chain is a study of shared clonotypes between healthy human individuals (dated by TCRdb to the early 2020s). At the level of the whole study: A few men and two women, aged 18 to 49 years, made up the cohort. For each donor, CD4 naive and CD4 memory were each run on three plates, CD8 naive on two plates, and CD8 memory on one plate. To estimate repertoire size and how much clonotypes are shared between individuals, the study performed deep sequencing of blood TCR repertoires from 4 to 6 healthy adults. To increase sequencing depth and limit assay-specific biases, TCR repertoire library preparation and sequencing were carried out by different laboratories using diverse techniques. Each donor's leukapheresis produced roughly between roughly 0.85 and 10 billion PBMCs.

From the germline V gene, CDR1 is SGHRS and CDR2 is YFSETQ. Spanning cysteine to phenylalanine, the CDR3 consists of 15 amino acids. Only the CDR3 portion is preserved as DNA: 45 bases, with reading frame beginning at the first base. The V end gives up 4 bases and the J end 3 bases, leaving 3 bases in the junction not matched to a gene. TCR CDR3 regions were amplified from genomic DNA by multiplex PCR using the deep immunoSEQ assay. Genomic DNA extracted from each cell subset was distributed evenly over all wells of several immunoSEQ 96-well plates, and each plate served as one replicate. For sorted subsets, roughly 200 ng of genomic DNA, equivalent to 25,000 to 35,000 T cell genomes, went into each replicate PCR. The purified libraries were quantified using a Qubit 3.0 fluorometer, sized with a Bioanalyzer 2100, and then quantified again using the KAPA Library Quantification kit. Every immunoSEQ 96-well plate was sequenced on a separate single-read 150-cycle Illumina NextSeq 550 flow cell. The published analysis was carried out like this. The immunoSEQ output contained only junctional sequences without quality scores, so filtering could not match that applied to full-length reads. Sequences were annotated with PyIR, a Python wrapper for IgBLAST v1.9, and V/J genes and CDR3 were assigned using IMGT germline references. Reads were removed for weak V/J assignments (E-value above 1e-6), missing CDR3, stop codons, out-of-frame junctions, or ambiguous translated residues. A V3J clonotype was defined by an identical inferred V gene, J gene, and CDR3 amino acid sequence. Percentage overlap between repertoires was computed as shared unique clonotypes divided by the size of the smaller repertoire. RTK rarefaction, the Chao1 estimator, and Recon v2.1 estimates of unobserved clonotypes were used to assess repertoire richness. OLGA was used to compute generation probabilities for all TCRbeta clonotypes that the gDNA method yielded from a few donors. TCRdb stores this immuneACCESS table with in-frame sequences only. Part of the clones is absent; in the studies checked, under half of the shortfall reflects unresolved V genes, and no reason is known for the rest. That table gives V, J and clone size, and the DNA gave D and trimming. Recorded for this sample are hundreds of thousands of clones; almost 97% of them occurred a single time. 0.057% of the sample lies in the top ten.

The donors were healthy, HIV-negative adults with no recently reported acute infections or vaccinations. Every donor was a Caucasian adult living in Nashville, Tennessee, USA. CD4+ T cells were enriched by magnetic negative selection, after which naive cells were positively selected on CD45RA and the negative fraction was taken as the memory subset. Blood was obtained by leukapheresis, after which PBMCs were separated by Ficoll-Histopaque density gradient centrifugation and cryopreserved in liquid nitrogen vapor phase. Analytical flow cytometry was used to check the purity and quantity of every magnetically sorted T cell population. Genomic DNA was isolated from each sorted fraction and quantified by UV absorbance on a Nanodrop 2000c. Study-wide conclusions, independent of this receptor: Because the study included only a small number of donors, the genetic and exposure-history diversity represented was limited. Based on pairwise subsampling, the degree of clonotype sharing among donors was expected to be affected by sequencing depth. Sampling was restricted to blood, and TCR repertoires in tissues likely differ from the TCR repertoires found in blood. Larger estimated clonotype richness was generally found for naive subsets than for memory subsets. Compared with non-shared clonotypes, the clonotypes found in all four sorted-subset donors had higher generation probabilities. Even with the large sequencing depth, rarefaction of the sorted-subset datasets indicated that sequencing was incomplete. Sharing across a few donors was observed for approximately 4.6% of naive CD4, over 3% of naive CD8, about 2.3% of memory CD4, and roughly 0.4% of memory CD8 clonotypes.

Notes on this clone: Which antigen it targets is not known. Base qualities are not at hand, and no much larger clone is one base apart. Other nucleotide sequences from this sample produce the same CDR3.

Source material: naive CD4+ T cells sorted from blood. The label giving this sample's cell subset or site can be read as: CD45RA+ positively selected. The clonotype was recovered from a woman aged 30 to 39 in good health. Here the chain combines TRBV5-1 and TRBJ2-1; 11 junctional bases match TRBD2. This receptor carries the CDR3 CASSPTSGSYNEQFF. The DNA reads TGCGCCAGCAGCCCAACTAGCGGGAGCTACAATGAGCAGTTCTTC.